This entry is about one T cell receptor (beta chain). Trimming cost V 6 bases and J 8 bases; bases outside gene matches: 16. Germline assignment: CDR1 MNHEY and CDR2 SMNVEV (reference sequence). The CDR3 has 17 residues. This entry comes from a study of regulatory T cells in long-lasting Graves disease. Arm-PCR of CDR3 regions and iRepertoire HTBI primers were the basis on which TCR beta libraries were built. Each CDR3 protein gets one entry after TCRdb re-called the multiplex PCR reads with MiXCR. Of about 370,000 distinct CDR3 sequences listed, around a sixth were seen once; the top ten hold 20% to 25%. Time point described: newly diagnosed GD, antithyroid drugs for less than 3 months. From RNA extracted from PBMCs, the TCR library was made.

This chain uses TRBV27 with TRBJ1-2, with 12 bases lining up with TRBD1. The origin of this receptor is a female donor with Graves disease. Sequences were derived from peripheral blood mononuclear cells (PBMCs), sampled at new diagnosis, from a patient treated with antithyroid drugs. The CDR3 DNA follows: TGTGCCAGCAGAAACTCCGGGACAGGGGGCAATATACACGGCTACACCTTC. Amino acids: CASRNSGTGGNIHGYTF.